The TCR beta chain under discussion was sequenced for a study of Ad26.COV2.S vaccination and SARS-CoV-2 variants. The sample's treatment: roughly 20 received Ad26.COV2.S at low or high dose, single or two shots; roughly five received placebo; per-sample allocation not given. Collection of samples fell on day 63 after the first vaccine or placebo injection. What was given as vaccine was an Ad26 vector encoding Wuhan-strain SARS-CoV-2 spike. Clones were sequenced by immunoSEQ multiplex PCR, and TCRdb holds only the in-frame ones, with some missing. The sample includes about 420,000 clones, more than 75% of them seen just once. V trimming: 3 bases; J trimming: 1 base; junction bases outside the gene matches: 5. CDR1 is SEHNR, CDR2 FQNEAQ, per germline (reference sequence). The CDR3 has 15 residues.

The rearrangement joins TRBV7-9 to TRBJ1-2, with TRBD1 identical over 7 bases. The sequence derives from a person aged 18-65 years who received the Ad26.COV2.S COVID-19 vaccine or a placebo. The sequencing here drew on peripheral blood, taken in a trial of Ad26.COV2.S vaccine versus placebo. The CDR3 nucleotides are TGTGCCAGCAGCTTCGTCAGGGACAGTAACTATGGCTACACCTTC. The encoded protein is CASSFVRDSNYGYTF.